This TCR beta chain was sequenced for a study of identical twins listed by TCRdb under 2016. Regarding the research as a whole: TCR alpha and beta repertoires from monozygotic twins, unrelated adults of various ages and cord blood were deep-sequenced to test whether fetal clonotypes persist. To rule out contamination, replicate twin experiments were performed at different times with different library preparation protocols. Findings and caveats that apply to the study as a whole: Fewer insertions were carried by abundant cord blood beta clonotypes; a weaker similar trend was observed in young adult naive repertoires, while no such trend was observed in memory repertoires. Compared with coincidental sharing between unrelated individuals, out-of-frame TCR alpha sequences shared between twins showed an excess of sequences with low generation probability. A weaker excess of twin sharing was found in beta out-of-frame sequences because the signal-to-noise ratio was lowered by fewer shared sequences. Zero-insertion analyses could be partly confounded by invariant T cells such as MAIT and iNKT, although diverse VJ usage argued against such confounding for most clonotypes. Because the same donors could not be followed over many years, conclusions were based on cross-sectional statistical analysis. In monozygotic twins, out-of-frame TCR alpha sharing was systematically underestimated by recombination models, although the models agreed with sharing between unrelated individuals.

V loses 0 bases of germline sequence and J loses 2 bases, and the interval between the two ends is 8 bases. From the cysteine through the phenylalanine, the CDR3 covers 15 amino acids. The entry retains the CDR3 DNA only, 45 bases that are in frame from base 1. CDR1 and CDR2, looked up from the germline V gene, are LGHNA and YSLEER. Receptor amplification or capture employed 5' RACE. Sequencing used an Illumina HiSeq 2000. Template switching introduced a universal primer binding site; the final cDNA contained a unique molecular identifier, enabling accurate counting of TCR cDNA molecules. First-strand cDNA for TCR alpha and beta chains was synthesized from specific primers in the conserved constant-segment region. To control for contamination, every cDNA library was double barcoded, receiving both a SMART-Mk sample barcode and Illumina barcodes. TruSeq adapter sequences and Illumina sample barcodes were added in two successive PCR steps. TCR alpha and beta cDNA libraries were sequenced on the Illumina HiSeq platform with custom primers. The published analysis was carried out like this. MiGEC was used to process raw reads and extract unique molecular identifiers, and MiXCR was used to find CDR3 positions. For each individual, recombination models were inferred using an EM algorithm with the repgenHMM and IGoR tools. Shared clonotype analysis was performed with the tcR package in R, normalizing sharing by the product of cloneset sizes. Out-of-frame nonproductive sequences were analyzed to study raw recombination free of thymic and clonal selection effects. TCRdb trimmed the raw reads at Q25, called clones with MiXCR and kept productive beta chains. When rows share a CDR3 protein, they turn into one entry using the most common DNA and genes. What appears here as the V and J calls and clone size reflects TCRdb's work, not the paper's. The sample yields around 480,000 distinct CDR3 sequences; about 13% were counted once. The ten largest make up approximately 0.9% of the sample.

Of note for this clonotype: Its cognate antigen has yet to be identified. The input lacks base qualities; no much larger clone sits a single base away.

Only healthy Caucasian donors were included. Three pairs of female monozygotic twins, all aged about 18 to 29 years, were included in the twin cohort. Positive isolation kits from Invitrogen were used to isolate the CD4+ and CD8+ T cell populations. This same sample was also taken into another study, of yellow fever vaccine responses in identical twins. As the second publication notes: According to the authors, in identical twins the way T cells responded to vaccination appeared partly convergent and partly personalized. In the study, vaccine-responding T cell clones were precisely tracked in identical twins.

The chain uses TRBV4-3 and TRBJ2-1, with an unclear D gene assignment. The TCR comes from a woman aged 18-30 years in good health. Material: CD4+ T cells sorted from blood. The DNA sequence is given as TGCGCCAGCAGCCAAGAGAATAGCCCCTACAATGAGCAGTTCTTC. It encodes CASSQENSPYNEQFF.